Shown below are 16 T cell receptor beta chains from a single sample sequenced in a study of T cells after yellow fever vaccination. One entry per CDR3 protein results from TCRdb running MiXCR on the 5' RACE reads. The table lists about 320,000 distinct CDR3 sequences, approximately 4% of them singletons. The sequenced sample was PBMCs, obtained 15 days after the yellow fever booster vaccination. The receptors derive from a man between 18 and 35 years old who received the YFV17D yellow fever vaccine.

The CDR3 protein is CASSPRDRDTEAFF. As DNA, the CDR3 is TGTGCCAGCTCACCCCGGGACAGGGACACTGAAGCTTTCTTT. This sequence joins TRBV18 and TRBJ1-1, with 9 bases lining up with TRBD1. The CDR3 contains 14 residues. From germline, CDR1 is KGHSH and CDR2 LQKENI. V gave up 3 bases and J gave up 3 bases; unmatched junction bases: 2.

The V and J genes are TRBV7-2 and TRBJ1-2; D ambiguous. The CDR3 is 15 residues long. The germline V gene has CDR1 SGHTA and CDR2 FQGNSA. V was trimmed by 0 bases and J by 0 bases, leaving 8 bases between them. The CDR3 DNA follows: TGTGCCAGCAGCTTAGCGAGTCCTCCTAACTATGGCTACACCTTC. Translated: CASSLASPPNYGYTF.

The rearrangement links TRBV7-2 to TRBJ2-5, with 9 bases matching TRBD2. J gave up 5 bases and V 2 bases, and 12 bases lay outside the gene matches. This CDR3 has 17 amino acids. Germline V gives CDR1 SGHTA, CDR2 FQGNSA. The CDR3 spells CASSLLSGGGATETQYF. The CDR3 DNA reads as TGTGCCAGCAGCTTACTCTCTGGCGGGGGGGCAACCGAGACCCAGTACTTC.

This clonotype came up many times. The CDR3 spells CSARDIGRGDTEAFF. In DNA, the CDR3 is TGCAGTGCTAGAGATATAGGCAGGGGGGACACTGAAGCTTTCTTT. V and J are TRBV20-1 and TRBJ1-1; TRBD1 matches at 7 bases. The CDR3 extends over 15 amino acids. Trimming cost V 0 bases and J 3 bases; bases outside gene matches: 7. CDR1 is DFQATT and CDR2 is SNEGSKA in the germline V gene (reference sequence).

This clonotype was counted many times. The CDR3 bases are TGCGCCAGCAAACTAGCGGGGGGGCCGGGTGAGCAGTTCTTC. This codes for CASKLAGGPGEQFF. V gene TRBV4-3 combines with J gene TRBJ2-1; TRBD2 aligns across 13 bases. With 7 bases clipped from V and 9 bases from J, the junction kept 6 bases outside the gene matches. The CDR3 covers 14 residues. Looked up from germline, CDR1 is LGHNA and CDR2 is YSLEER.

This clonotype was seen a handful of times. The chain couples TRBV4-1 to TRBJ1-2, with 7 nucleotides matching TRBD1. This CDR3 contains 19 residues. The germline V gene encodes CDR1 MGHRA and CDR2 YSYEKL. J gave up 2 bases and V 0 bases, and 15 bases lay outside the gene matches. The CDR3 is CASSQDRLGSRGRNYGYTF. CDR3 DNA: TGCGCCAGCAGCCAAGATCGGTTGGGCTCCAGGGGGAGGAACTATGGCTACACCTTC.

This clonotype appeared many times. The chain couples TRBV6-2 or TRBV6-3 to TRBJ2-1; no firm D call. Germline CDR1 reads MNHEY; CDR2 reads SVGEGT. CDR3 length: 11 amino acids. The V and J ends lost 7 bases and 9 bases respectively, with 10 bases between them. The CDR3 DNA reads TGTGCCAGCACCAACCATCTTGAGCAGTTCTTC. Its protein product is CASTNHLEQFF.

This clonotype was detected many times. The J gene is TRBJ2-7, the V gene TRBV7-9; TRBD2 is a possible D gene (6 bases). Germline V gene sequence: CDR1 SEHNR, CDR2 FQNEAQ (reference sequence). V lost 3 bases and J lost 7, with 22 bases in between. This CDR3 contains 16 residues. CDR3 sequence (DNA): TGTGCCAGCAGCTTGCGGGGTAAAGGGAGCGGCCAGGAGCAGTACTTC. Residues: CASSLRGKGSGQEQYF.

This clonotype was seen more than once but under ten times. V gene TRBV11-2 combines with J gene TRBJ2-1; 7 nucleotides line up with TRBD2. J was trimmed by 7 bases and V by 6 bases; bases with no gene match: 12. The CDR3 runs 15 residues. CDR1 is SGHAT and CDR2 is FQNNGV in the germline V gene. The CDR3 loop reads CASRGLRGFVNEQFF. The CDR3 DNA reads TGTGCCAGCAGGGGCTTGCGGGGGTTTGTAAATGAGCAGTTCTTC.

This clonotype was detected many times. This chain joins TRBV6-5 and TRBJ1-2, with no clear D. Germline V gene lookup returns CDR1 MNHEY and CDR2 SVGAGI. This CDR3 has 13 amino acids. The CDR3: CVTTALGNYGYTF. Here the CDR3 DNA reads TGTGTCACCACCGCCCTGGGTAACTATGGCTACACCTTC.

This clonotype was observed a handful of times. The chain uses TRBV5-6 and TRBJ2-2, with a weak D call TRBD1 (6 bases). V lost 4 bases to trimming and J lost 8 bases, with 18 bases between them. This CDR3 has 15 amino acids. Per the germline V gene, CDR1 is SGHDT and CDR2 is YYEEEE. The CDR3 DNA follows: TGTGCCAGCAGCCCCAGGGGCAGGGAACAAGGGGAGCTGTTTTTT. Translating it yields CASSPRGREQGELFF.

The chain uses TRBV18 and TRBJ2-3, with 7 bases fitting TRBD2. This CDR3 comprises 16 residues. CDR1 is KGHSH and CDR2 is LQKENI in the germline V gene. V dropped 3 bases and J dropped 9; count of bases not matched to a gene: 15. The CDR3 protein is CASSPPRTRSVGTQYF. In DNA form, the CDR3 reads TGTGCCAGCTCACCCCCTCGGACTAGGTCGGTTGGAACGCAGTATTTT.

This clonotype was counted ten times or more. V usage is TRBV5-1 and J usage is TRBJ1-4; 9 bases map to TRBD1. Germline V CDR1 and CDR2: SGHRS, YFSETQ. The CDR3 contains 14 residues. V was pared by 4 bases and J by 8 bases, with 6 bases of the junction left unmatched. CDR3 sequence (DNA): TGCGCCAGCAGCCGGGACAGGGAAGGAGAAAAACTGTTTTTT. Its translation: CASSRDREGEKLFF.

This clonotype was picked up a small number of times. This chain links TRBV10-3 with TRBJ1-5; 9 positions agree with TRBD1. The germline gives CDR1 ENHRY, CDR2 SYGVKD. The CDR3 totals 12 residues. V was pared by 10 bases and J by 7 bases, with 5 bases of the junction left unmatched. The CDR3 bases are TGTGCCACACAGGGGGCAGGGCAGCCCCAGCATTTT. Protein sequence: CATQGAGQPQHF.

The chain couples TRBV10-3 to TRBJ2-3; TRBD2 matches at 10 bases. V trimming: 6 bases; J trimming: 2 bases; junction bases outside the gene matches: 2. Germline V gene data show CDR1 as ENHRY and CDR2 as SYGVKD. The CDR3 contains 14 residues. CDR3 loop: CAIRTSGLTDTQYF. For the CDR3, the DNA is TGTGCCATCAGGACTAGCGGGCTCACAGATACGCAGTATTTT.

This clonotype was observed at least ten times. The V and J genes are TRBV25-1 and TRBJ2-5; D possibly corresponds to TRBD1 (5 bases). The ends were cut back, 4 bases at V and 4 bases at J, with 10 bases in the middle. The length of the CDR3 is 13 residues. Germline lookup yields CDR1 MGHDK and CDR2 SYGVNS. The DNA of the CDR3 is TGTGCCAGCAGTGTATGGGGCGGAGAGACCCAGTACTTC. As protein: CASSVWGGETQYF.